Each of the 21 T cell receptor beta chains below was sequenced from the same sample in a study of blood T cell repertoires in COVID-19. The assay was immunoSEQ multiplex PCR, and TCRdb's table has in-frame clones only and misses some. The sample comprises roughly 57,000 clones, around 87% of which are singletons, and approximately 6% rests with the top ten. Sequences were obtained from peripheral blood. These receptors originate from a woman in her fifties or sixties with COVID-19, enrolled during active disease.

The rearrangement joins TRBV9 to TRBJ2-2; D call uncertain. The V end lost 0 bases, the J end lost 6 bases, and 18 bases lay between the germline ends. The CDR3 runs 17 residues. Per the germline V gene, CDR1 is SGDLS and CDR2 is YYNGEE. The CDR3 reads CASSVEWSRSNAGELFF. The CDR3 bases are TGTGCCAGCAGCGTAGAATGGTCGAGATCCAACGCCGGGGAGCTGTTTTTT. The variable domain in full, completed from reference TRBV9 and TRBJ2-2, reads DSGVTQTPKHLITATGQRVTLRCSPRSGDLSVYWYQQSLDQGLQFLIQYYNGEERAKGNILERFSAQQFPDLHSELNLSSLELGDSALYFCASSVEWSRSNAGELFFGEGSRLTVL.

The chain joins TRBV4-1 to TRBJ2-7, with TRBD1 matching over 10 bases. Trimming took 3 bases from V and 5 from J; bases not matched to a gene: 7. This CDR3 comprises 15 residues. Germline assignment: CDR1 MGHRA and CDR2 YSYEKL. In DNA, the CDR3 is TGCGCCAGCAGCCACACAGGGACAGGGGCCCACGAGCAGTACTTC. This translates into CASSHTGTGAHEQYF.

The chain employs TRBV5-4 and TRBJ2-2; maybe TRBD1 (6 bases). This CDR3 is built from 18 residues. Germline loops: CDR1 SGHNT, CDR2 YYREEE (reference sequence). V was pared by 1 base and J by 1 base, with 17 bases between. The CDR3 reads CASSLWDVPGQNTGELFF. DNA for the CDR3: TGTGCCAGCAGCTTGTGGGATGTACCGGGACAGAACACCGGGGAGCTGTTTTTT.

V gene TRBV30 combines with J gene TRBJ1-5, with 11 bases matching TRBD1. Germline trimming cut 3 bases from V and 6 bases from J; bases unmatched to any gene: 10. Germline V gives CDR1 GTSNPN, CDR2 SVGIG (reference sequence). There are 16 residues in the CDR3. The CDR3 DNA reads TGTGCCTGGAGGATCCCGGGACAGGGGGTTGGTCAGCCCCAGCATTTT. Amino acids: CAWRIPGQGVGQPQHF. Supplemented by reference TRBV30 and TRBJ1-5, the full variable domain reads SQTIHQWPATLVQPVGSPLSLECTVEGTSNPNLYWYRQAAGRGLQLLFYSVGIGQISSEVPQNLSASRPQDRQFILSSKKLLLSDSGFYLCAWRIPGQGVGQPQHFGDGTRLSIL.

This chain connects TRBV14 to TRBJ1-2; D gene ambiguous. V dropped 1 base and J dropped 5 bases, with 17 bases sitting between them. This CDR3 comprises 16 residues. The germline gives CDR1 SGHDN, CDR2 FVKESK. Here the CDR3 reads CASSQGTFPSAYGYTF. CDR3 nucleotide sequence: TGTGCCAGCAGCCAAGGGACTTTCCCTAGTGCATATGGCTACACCTTC.

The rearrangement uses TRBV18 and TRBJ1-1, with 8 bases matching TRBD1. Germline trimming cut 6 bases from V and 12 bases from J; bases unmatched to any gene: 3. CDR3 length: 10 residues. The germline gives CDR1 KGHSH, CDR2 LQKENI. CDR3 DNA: TGTGCCAGCTCGGGGACAGGAACTTTCTTT. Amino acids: CASSGTGTFF.

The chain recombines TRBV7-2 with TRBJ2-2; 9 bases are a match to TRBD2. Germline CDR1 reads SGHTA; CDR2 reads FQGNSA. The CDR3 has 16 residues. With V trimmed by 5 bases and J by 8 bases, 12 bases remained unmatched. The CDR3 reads CASSPAAGGPLGELFF. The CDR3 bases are TGTGCCAGCAGCCCCGCGGCGGGAGGGCCGCTGGGGGAGCTGTTTTTT.

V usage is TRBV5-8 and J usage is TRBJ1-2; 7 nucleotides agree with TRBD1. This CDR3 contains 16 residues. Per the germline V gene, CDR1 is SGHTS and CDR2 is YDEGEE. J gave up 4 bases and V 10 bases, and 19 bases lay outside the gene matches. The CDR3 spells CAGPHGQSSGGYGYTF. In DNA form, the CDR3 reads TGTGCCGGCCCGCATGGACAGAGCTCAGGGGGCTATGGCTACACCTTC.

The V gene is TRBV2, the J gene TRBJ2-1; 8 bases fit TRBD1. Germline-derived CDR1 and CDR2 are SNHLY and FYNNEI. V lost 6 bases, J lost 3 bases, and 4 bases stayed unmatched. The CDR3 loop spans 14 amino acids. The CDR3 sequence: CASRRTGRYNEQFF. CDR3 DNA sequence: TGTGCCAGCAGAAGGACAGGGCGCTACAATGAGCAGTTCTTC.

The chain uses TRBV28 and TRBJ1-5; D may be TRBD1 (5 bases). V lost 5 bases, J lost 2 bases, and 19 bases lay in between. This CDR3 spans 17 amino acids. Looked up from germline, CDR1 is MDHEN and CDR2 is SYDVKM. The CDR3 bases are TGTGCCAGCAGTAACCTCCTCGGGGGGTACCGCAATCAGCCCCAGCATTTT. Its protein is CASSNLLGGYRNQPQHF.

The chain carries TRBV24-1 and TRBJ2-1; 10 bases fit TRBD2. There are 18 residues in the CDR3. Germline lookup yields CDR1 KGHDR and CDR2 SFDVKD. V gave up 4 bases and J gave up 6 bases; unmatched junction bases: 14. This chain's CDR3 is CATSEPRVSSGRSNEQFF. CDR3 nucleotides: TGTGCCACCAGTGAACCCCGGGTTTCTAGCGGGAGATCCAATGAGCAGTTCTTC.

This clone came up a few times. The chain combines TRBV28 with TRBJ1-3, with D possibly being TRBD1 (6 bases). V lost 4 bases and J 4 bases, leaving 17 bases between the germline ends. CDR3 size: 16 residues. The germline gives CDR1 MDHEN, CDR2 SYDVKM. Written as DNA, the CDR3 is TGTGCCAGCAGTTCACTGACAGGACTGGGGGGAAACACCATATATTTT. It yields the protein CASSSLTGLGGNTIYF.

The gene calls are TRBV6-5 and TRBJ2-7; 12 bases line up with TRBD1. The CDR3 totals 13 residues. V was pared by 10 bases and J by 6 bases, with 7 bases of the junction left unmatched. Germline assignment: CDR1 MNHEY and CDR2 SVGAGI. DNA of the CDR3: TGTGCCACCGCCGGGACAGGGGGCTTCGAGCAGTACTTC. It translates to CATAGTGGFEQYF.

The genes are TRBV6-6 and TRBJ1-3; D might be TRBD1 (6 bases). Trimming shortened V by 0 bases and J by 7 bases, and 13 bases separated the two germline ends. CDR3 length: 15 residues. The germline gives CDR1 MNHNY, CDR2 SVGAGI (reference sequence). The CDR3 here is CASSYSVGGANTIYF. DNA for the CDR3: TGTGCCAGCAGTTACTCAGTCGGGGGGGCGAACACCATATATTTT.

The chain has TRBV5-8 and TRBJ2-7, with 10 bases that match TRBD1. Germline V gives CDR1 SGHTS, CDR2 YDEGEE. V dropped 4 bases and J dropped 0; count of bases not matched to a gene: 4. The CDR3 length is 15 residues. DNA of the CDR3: TGTGCCAGCAGCCAACGGACAGGGGGCTCCTACGAGCAGTACTTC. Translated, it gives CASSQRTGGSYEQYF.

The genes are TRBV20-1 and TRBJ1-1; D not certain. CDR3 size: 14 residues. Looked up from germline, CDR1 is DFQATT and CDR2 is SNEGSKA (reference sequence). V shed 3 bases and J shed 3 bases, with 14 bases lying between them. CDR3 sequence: CSASKLPADTEAFF. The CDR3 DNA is TGCAGTGCTAGTAAGTTGCCGGCGGACACTGAAGCTTTCTTT.

The DNA for the CDR3 is TGTGCCAGCAGTTATGTCTTGGGCAGCGGGACCCAGTACTTC. Translating it yields CASSYVLGSGTQYF. The chain is built from TRBV6-5 and TRBJ2-5, with D maybe TRBD2 (5 bases). Trimming left V 3 bases short and J 7 bases short, with 15 bases between. The CDR3 is 14 residues long. Germline-derived CDR1 and CDR2 are MNHEY and SVGAGI.

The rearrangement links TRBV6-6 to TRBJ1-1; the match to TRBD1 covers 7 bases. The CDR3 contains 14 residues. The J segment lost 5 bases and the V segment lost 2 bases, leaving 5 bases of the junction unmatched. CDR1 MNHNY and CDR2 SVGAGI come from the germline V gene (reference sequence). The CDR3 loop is CASSYKGAITEAFF. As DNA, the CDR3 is TGTGCCAGCAGTTACAAGGGGGCAATAACTGAAGCTTTCTTT.

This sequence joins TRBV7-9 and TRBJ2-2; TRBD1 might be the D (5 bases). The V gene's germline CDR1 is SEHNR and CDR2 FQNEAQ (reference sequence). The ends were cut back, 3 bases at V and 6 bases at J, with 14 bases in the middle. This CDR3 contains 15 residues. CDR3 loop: CASSLGQPGAGELFF. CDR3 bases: TGTGCCAGCAGCTTGGGGCAGCCCGGCGCCGGGGAGCTGTTTTTT.

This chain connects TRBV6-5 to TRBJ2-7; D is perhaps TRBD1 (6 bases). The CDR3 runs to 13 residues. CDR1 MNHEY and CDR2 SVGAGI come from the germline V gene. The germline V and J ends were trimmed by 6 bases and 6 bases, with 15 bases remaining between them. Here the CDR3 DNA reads TGTGCCAGCAGCGATACAGGGCCGGGCGAGCAGTACTTC. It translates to CASSDTGPGEQYF.

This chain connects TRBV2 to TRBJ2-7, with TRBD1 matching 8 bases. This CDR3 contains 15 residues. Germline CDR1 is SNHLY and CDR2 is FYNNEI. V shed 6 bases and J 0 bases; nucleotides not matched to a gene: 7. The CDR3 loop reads CASRLGQGDSYEQYF. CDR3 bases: TGTGCCAGCAGACTAGGACAGGGCGACTCCTACGAGCAGTACTTC.